This TCR beta chain was obtained from a study of blood T cell repertoires in COVID-19. Source study methods: Reference gene primer amplification yielded estimated nucleated cell counts. Libraries were prepared by immunoSEQ multiplex PCR; TCRdb keeps only in-frame clonotypes and omits some of them. Clone size and V and J calls were adopted from that table, with D and trimming inferred from the DNA. The repertoire holds 240,000 or so clones, with 75% to 90% as singletons. V was clipped by 0 bases and J by 3 bases; unmatched bases: 3. Germline CDR1 WNHNN, CDR2 SYGVQD (reference sequence). CDR3 length: 16 residues.

V usage is TRBV10-1 and J usage is TRBJ2-1; 9 bases are a match to TRBD2. The sample comprised peripheral blood. This receptor was taken from a man in his sixties who had recovered from COVID-19. CDR3 in DNA: TGCGCCAGCAGTGAGTCGAAGCGGGGGGTCTACAATGAGCAGTTCTTC. Protein: CASSESKRGVYNEQFF.